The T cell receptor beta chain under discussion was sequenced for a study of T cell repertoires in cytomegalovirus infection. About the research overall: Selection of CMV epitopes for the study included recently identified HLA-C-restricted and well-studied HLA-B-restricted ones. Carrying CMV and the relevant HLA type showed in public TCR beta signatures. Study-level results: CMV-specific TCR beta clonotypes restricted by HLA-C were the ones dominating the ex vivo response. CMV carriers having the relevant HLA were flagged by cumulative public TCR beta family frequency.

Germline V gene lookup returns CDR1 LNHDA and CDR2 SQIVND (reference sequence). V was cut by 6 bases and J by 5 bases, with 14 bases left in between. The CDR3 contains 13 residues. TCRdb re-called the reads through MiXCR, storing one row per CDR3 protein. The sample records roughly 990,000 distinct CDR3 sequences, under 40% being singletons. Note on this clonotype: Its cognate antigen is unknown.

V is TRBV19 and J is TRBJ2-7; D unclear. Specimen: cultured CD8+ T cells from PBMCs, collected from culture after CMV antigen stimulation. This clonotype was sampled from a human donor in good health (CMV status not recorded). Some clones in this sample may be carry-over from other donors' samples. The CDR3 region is CASRKSTDDEQYF. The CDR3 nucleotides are TGTGCCAGTAGGAAAAGTACAGACGACGAGCAGTACTTC.